This entry lists 32 T cell receptor beta chains sequenced from one sample in a study of control samples from healthy donors and cancer patients. Method: immunoSEQ multiplex PCR; TCRdb's copy keeps in-frame clones and lacks some. The table records over 150,000 clones, approximately 91% of them present only once. Source material: blood. The origin of the receptors is a woman in her forties in good health.

The V call is TRBV15, the J call TRBJ2-4; D is unresolved. Germline CDR1 is LNHNV and CDR2 is YYDKDF (reference sequence). This CDR3 spans 14 amino acids. V was pared by 0 bases and J by 8 bases, with 11 bases between. The CDR3 protein is CATSRDRDWDIQYF. The CDR3 bases are TGTGCCACCAGCAGAGATCGAGACTGGGACATTCAGTACTTC.

The chain couples TRBV7-2 to TRBJ1-5; D gene uncertain. CDR3 length equals 14 residues. Germline V lookup: CDR1 SGHTA, CDR2 FQGNSA. V was trimmed by 6 bases and J by 9 bases, leaving 18 bases between them. The CDR3 DNA follows: TGTGCCAGCAGTCTCGGGTGGGCCGAGGGGCCCCAGCATTTT. Protein product: CASSLGWAEGPQHF.

The chain uses TRBV6-1 and TRBJ1-2; D perhaps matches TRBD1 (6 bases). The CDR3 runs 14 residues. Germline CDR1 reads MNHNS; CDR2 reads SASEGT. Trimming pared 1 base from V and 7 bases from J, leaving 13 bases between. The CDR3 sequence: CASSEDRALGGYTF. The DNA of the CDR3 is TGTGCCAGCAGTGAAGACAGGGCCTTGGGTGGCTACACCTTC.

The genes are TRBV7-8 and TRBJ2-1; D is unclear. The germline gives CDR1 SGHVS, CDR2 FQNEAQ. The V end was cut by 2 bases, the J end by 9 bases, with 8 bases between. The CDR3 extends over 12 amino acids. CDR3 sequence (DNA): TGTGCCAGCAGCTTAACCGGGCCTGAGCAGTTCTTC. This encodes CASSLTGPEQFF.

This chain connects TRBV18 to TRBJ1-1, with D unclear. Germline CDR1 and CDR2: KGHSH and LQKENI. The CDR3 is made up of 13 amino acids. Deletions cut 7 bases from V and 5 bases from J, with 14 bases between. DNA of the CDR3: TGTGCCAGCTTCACCAATTCGGGGACTGAAGCTTTCTTT. It yields the protein CASFTNSGTEAFF.

The chain has TRBV2 and TRBJ1-4, with a possible D match to TRBD1 (6 bases). In germline, CDR1 is SNHLY, CDR2 FYNNEI. CDR3 length: 15 amino acids. V was shortened by 0 bases and J by 5 bases, with 10 bases between the two germline ends. CDR3 region: CASSEATRGNEKLFF. The CDR3 nucleotides are TGTGCCAGCAGTGAAGCCACAAGGGGGAATGAAAAACTGTTTTTT.

The chain employs TRBV5-1 and TRBJ1-3, with 8 bases lining up with TRBD1. The CDR3 consists of 17 residues. Losses at the gene ends were 3 bases for V and 0 bases for J; bases not matched to a gene: 8. The germline V gene encodes CDR1 SGHRS and CDR2 YFSETQ. The CDR3 DNA is TGCGCCAGCAGCTACTCGACAGGGGCCTTCTCTGGAAACACCATATATTTT. As protein: CASSYSTGAFSGNTIYF.

The chain uses TRBV7-6 and TRBJ2-2, with no clear D. With 4 bases removed from V and 1 base from J, the gap between germline ends came to 10 bases. CDR1 is SGHVS and CDR2 is FNYEAQ in the germline V gene. The CDR3 is made up of 15 amino acids. The chain's CDR3 is CASSYGQVNTGELFF. CDR3 DNA sequence: TGTGCCAGCAGCTATGGTCAGGTGAACACCGGGGAGCTGTTTTTT.

The DNA of the CDR3 is TGTGCCAGCTCGAGAAACGTCCTAGGGGCTGGAAACACCATATATTTT. Its protein is CASSRNVLGAGNTIYF. The chain uses TRBV18 and TRBJ1-3; D may be TRBD1 (5 bases). V lost 6 bases and J 2 bases, leaving 17 bases between the germline ends. The CDR3 is 16 amino acids. In germline, CDR1 is KGHSH, CDR2 LQKENI.

This clone has only one observation. The rearrangement joins TRBV5-1 to TRBJ2-3; TRBD2 matches at 12 bases. CDR1 and CDR2 (germline): SGHRS, YFSETQ. The CDR3 is 17 amino acids. Trimming at V came to 0 bases and at J to 6 bases, leaving 8 bases not matched to a gene. The CDR3: CASSLGPLAGGADTQYF. CDR3 sequence (DNA): TGCGCCAGCAGCTTGGGCCCACTAGCGGGGGGCGCGGATACGCAGTATTTT.

The gene calls are TRBV11-3 and TRBJ2-1; TRBD1 agrees at 7 bases. The V segment lost 6 bases and the J segment 9 bases; nucleotides outside the gene matches: 14. The CDR3 covers 15 residues. Looked up from germline, CDR1 is SGHNT and CDR2 is YENEEA. CDR3 sequence: CASSPGDSLRGEQFF. The CDR3 region has the DNA TGTGCCAGCAGTCCCGGGGACAGCCTTCGCGGTGAGCAGTTCTTC.

This chain connects TRBV4-1 to TRBJ2-3; TRBD2 agrees at 16 bases. In germline, CDR1 is MGHRA, CDR2 YSYEKL. V trimming: 4 bases; J trimming: 2 bases; junction bases outside the gene matches: 6. The length of the CDR3 is 18 residues. The DNA of the CDR3 is TGCGCCAGCAGCCTCAAGGGACTAGCGGGGGGGCTCACAGATACGCAGTATTTT. Translation: CASSLKGLAGGLTDTQYF.

The chain joins TRBV7-9 to TRBJ2-3; D is tentatively TRBD1 or TRBD2 (6 bases each). The V gene's germline CDR1 is SEHNR and CDR2 FQNEAQ (reference sequence). The CDR3 contains 16 residues. Trimming removed 5 bases from V and 4 bases from J, with 19 bases in between. Written as DNA, the CDR3 is TGTGCCAGCAGCATTGCACGGGGGCGCGGAGCAGATACGCAGTATTTT. The encoded protein is CASSIARGRGADTQYF.

The chain has TRBV12-3 or TRBV12-4 and TRBJ2-7, with D unresolved. The CDR3 totals 12 residues. V was trimmed by 1 base and J by 3 bases, leaving 4 bases between them. CDR3 coding DNA: TGTGCCAGCAGTTTAGGGAACTACGAGCAGTACTTC. Translating it yields CASSLGNYEQYF.

The chain employs TRBV2 and TRBJ1-4; D ambiguous. CDR1 and CDR2 (germline): SNHLY, FYNNEI. V lost 7 bases and J 0 bases, leaving 9 bases between the germline ends. The CDR3 covers 14 residues. The CDR3 loop is CASNRKTTNEKLFF. In nucleotides, the CDR3 is TGTGCCAGCAATAGGAAGACAACTAATGAAAAACTGTTTTTT.

The rearrangement links TRBV7-2 to TRBJ1-1; tentative D call: TRBD1 (5 bases). Trimming shortened V by 5 bases and J by 6 bases, and 16 bases separated the two germline ends. The CDR3 spans 14 residues. In germline, CDR1 is SGHTA, CDR2 FQGNSA. CDR3 in amino acids: CASSLTRVRPEAFF. CDR3 DNA: TGTGCCAGCAGCCTAACCAGGGTACGGCCTGAAGCTTTCTTT. The variable domain in full, completed from reference TRBV7-2 and TRBJ1-1, reads GAGVSQSPSNKVTEKGKDVELRCDPISGHTALYWYRQSLGQGLEFLIYFQGNSAPDKSGLPSDRFSAERTGGSVSTLTIQRTQQEDSAVYLCASSLTRVRPEAFFGQGTRLTVV.

J is TRBJ2-5 and V is TRBV7-8, with 7 bases fitting TRBD2. The CDR3 consists of 17 residues. Germline lookup yields CDR1 SGHVS and CDR2 FQNEAQ. The V segment lost 5 bases and the J segment 2 bases; nucleotides outside the gene matches: 14. The CDR3 DNA reads TGTGCCAGCAGCCAAAGACGCGGGGGAAGTTATCAAGAGACCCAGTACTTC. Translated, it gives CASSQRRGGSYQETQYF.

Written as DNA, the CDR3 is TGTGCCAGCAGCTTCCACAGGGAACTGAACACTGAAGCTTTCTTT. Encoded protein: CASSFHRELNTEAFF. The gene calls are TRBV7-2 and TRBJ1-1; possible D gene TRBD1, 6 bases. Per germline, CDR1 SGHTA and CDR2 FQGNSA. The CDR3 has 15 residues. Trimming pared 3 bases from V and 0 bases from J, leaving 11 bases between.

As DNA, the CDR3 is TGTGCCAGCAGCTTGGACAGTAACTCCTACGAGCAGTACTTC. It translates to CASSLDSNSYEQYF. The chain joins TRBV7-8 to TRBJ2-7; maybe TRBD1 (6 bases). Trimming took off 3 bases at V and 0 bases at J, with 9 bases between the two ends. Germline loops: CDR1 SGHVS, CDR2 FQNEAQ. The CDR3 totals 14 residues.

The genes are TRBV18 and TRBJ2-1; no reliable D call. Trimming stripped 3 bases from V and 0 bases from J, with 6 bases between. The CDR3 runs to 14 residues. Germline values: CDR1 KGHSH, CDR2 LQKENI. CDR3 in amino acids: CASSPASSYNEQFF. CDR3 DNA: TGTGCCAGCTCACCGGCCAGCTCCTACAATGAGCAGTTCTTC.

V usage is TRBV19 and J usage is TRBJ2-5; 11 nucleotides agree with TRBD1. There are 16 residues in the CDR3. Germline CDR1 LNHDA, CDR2 SQIVND (reference sequence). With V trimmed by 6 bases and J by 1 base, 7 bases remained unmatched. CDR3 coding DNA: TGTGCCAGTAGCCGCCGGGACAGGGGGTTCCAAGAGACCCAGTACTTC. Translated: CASSRRDRGFQETQYF.

This CDR3 is CASSSPETSGAAYEQYF. The CDR3 DNA is TGTGCCAGCAGCTCACCCGAGACTAGCGGGGCGGCTTACGAGCAGTACTTC. V and J are TRBV7-8 and TRBJ2-7, with TRBD2 matching 11 bases. The trim removed 4 bases at V and 4 bases at J, leaving 12 bases unmatched. This CDR3 comprises 17 residues. CDR1 and CDR2 (germline): SGHVS, FQNEAQ.

The gene calls are TRBV5-1 and TRBJ2-1; TRBD2 matches 8 bases. Germline V gives CDR1 SGHRS, CDR2 YFSETQ. The V segment lost 4 bases and the J segment 0 bases; nucleotides outside the gene matches: 3. There are 15 residues in the CDR3. DNA for the CDR3: TGCGCCAGCAGCCCTGGACTAGCCTCCTACAATGAGCAGTTCTTC. It encodes CASSPGLASYNEQFF. The variable domain in full, with the rest retrieved from reference TRBV5-1 and TRBJ2-1, is KAGVTQTPRYLIKTRGQQVTLSCSPISGHRSVSWYQQTPGQGLQFLFEYFSETQRNKGNFPGRFSGRQFSNSRSEMNVSTLELGDSALYLCASSPGLASYNEQFFGPGTRLTVL.

This clone was recorded once. V usage is TRBV7-7 and J usage is TRBJ2-3; 7 bases line up with TRBD2. The CDR3 consists of 15 residues. Germline CDR1 SSHAT, CDR2 FNYEAQ (reference sequence). The junction had 2 bases not matched to a gene; V was cut back by 1 base and J by 1 base. Here the CDR3 DNA reads TGTGCCAGCAGCTTAGGAAGCGGGGGCACAGATACGCAGTATTTT. It translates to CASSLGSGGTDTQYF.

This rearrangement joins TRBV5-6 to TRBJ1-5; D is uncertain. CDR3 length: 15 residues. Germline V lookup: CDR1 SGHDT, CDR2 YYEEEE. With 4 bases removed from V and 3 bases from J, the gap between germline ends came to 14 bases. The CDR3 loop is CASSLKFGSNQPQHF. DNA for the CDR3: TGTGCCAGCAGCCTAAAGTTCGGGTCCAATCAGCCCCAGCATTTT.

V is TRBV27 and J is TRBJ1-6; D not certain. This CDR3 is 14 amino acids long. The germline V and J ends were trimmed by 8 bases and 6 bases, with 14 bases remaining between them. The germline V gene encodes CDR1 MNHEY and CDR2 SMNVEV (reference sequence). The CDR3 nucleotides are TGTGCCAGCTCACGTGGAGGTTCTAATTCACCCCTCCACTTT. Its protein is CASSRGGSNSPLHF.

The chain joins TRBV7-8 to TRBJ2-3; a possible D gene is TRBD2 (5 bases). Germline V gene sequence: CDR1 SGHVS, CDR2 FQNEAQ. V gave up 4 bases and J gave up 0 bases, with 17 bases separating them. The CDR3 extends over 17 amino acids. The CDR3 DNA is TGTGCCAGCAGCTCGGGAAGGAGCAGAGGGAGCACAGATACGCAGTATTTT. Translation gives CASSSGRSRGSTDTQYF.

The chain employs TRBV5-1 and TRBJ2-3; 13 bases agree with TRBD2. The CDR3 extends over 16 amino acids. The junction had 2 bases not matched to a gene; V was cut back by 2 bases and J by 2 bases. Germline V gene data show CDR1 as SGHRS and CDR2 as YFSETQ. The CDR3 sequence: CASSLLAGGFTDTQYF. The CDR3 DNA reads TGCGCCAGCAGCTTACTAGCGGGGGGGTTCACAGATACGCAGTATTTT.

The chain joins TRBV6-5 to TRBJ2-7; tentatively, D is TRBD1 or TRBD2 (5 bases each). The CDR3 runs 15 residues. CDR1 MNHEY and CDR2 SVGAGI come from the germline V gene. The V and J ends lost 0 bases and 2 bases respectively, with 11 bases between them. CDR3 amino acids: CASSYSIPGPYEQYF. CDR3 bases: TGTGCCAGCAGTTACTCGATTCCGGGACCCTACGAGCAGTACTTC.

V gene TRBV13 combines with J gene TRBJ2-3; 7 bases fit TRBD2. Germline CDR1 and CDR2: PRHDT and FYEKMQ (reference sequence). The CDR3 length is 13 residues. J lost 2 bases, V lost 6 bases, and 2 bases had no gene match. Here the CDR3 reads CASRLAFTDTQYF. The CDR3 nucleotides are TGTGCCAGCAGACTAGCGTTCACAGATACGCAGTATTTT. The full variable domain, in which reference TRBV13 and TRBJ2-3 provide the parts outside the CDR3, is AAGVIQSPRHLIKEKRETATLKCYPIPRHDTVYWYQQGPGQDPQFLISFYEKMQSDKGSIPDRFSAQQFSDYHSELNMSSLELGDSALYFCASRLAFTDTQYFGPGTRLTVL.

The chain links TRBV14 to TRBJ2-5, with 9 bases matching TRBD2. The CDR3 consists of 16 residues. J lost 3 bases, V lost 0 bases, and 5 bases had no gene match. Germline V lookup: CDR1 SGHDN, CDR2 FVKESK. CDR3 DNA sequence: TGTGCCAGCAGCCAAGATAGACTAGCGGAGAAAGAGACCCAGTACTTC. Protein sequence: CASSQDRLAEKETQYF. The variable domain in full, completed from reference TRBV14 and TRBJ2-5, reads EAGVTQFPSHSVIEKGQTVTLRCDPISGHDNLYWYRRVMGKEIKFLLHFVKESKQDESGMPNNRFLAERTGGTYSTLKVQPAELEDSGVYFCASSQDRLAEKETQYFGPGTRLLVL.

This rearrangement joins TRBV15 to TRBJ1-3; the D is unclear. The V gene lost 1 base and the J gene lost 0 bases, with 13 bases spanning the gap. Per germline, CDR1 LNHNV and CDR2 YYDKDF (reference sequence). The CDR3 contains 17 residues. CDR3 residues: CATSRGPDRYSGNTIYF. CDR3 nucleotides: TGTGCCACCAGCAGAGGGCCGGATCGCTACTCTGGAAACACCATATATTTT.